This TCR beta chain appears in the sequencing data of a study of T cell responses to AZD1222 COVID-19 vaccine. Points from the study as a whole: Just a handful of AZD1222 recipients were seropositive at baseline. Receipt of two AZD1222 doses was followed by a rise in Spike-specific TCR breadth and depth. The reported proportion of spike-specific TCRs targeting unmutated variant regions was nearly half.

The CDR3 extends over 14 amino acids. Germline V gene sequence: CDR1 MNHEY, CDR2 SMNVEV (reference sequence). V lost 0 bases to trimming and J lost 4 bases; unmatched junction nucleotides: 2. TCRdb's table, derived via immunoSEQ multiplex PCR, lists solely in-frame clones and lacks some. The table shows 250,000 to 300,000 clones, with approximately 94% occurring only once. On this clone: The antigen remains undetermined.

Researchers grouped second doses given at about 4 or about 12 weeks into one pool. This sequence originates from an adult who received the AZD1222 COVID-19 vaccine. The rearrangement uses TRBV27 and TRBJ1-2; 7 bases line up with TRBD1. The source material was peripheral blood, sampled 28 days after the second AZD1222 dose. The CDR3 sequence: CASSLSGTAYGYTF. CDR3 DNA: TGTGCCAGCAGTTTATCCGGGACAGCCTATGGCTACACCTTC.